This TCR beta chain is drawn from a study of a mutant IDH1 vaccine in newly diagnosed glioma. This table comes from immunoSEQ multiplex PCR, and its TCRdb copy is limited to in-frame clones, with some not included. The sample has about 88,000 clones, approximately 80% seen once; the top ten hold about 5.6%. Trimming shortened V by 0 bases and J by 0 bases, and 10 bases separated the two germline ends. Germline V gene data show CDR1 as SGHRS and CDR2 as YFSETQ. The CDR3 has 16 amino acids. The time point was: baseline, week 1 (first vaccination visit). Treatment here: pre-vaccination baseline after standard-of-care therapy.

This material consisted of PBMCs, taken from a glioma patient treated with radiotherapy, temozolomide or both. The receptor comes from a man between 35 and 55 years old with glioma. Some clones in this sample may be carry-over from other donors' samples. V gene TRBV5-1 combines with J gene TRBJ1-3; no reliable D call. The CDR3 is CASSLEGTISGNTIYF. As DNA, the CDR3 is TGCGCCAGCAGCTTGGAGGGCACCATCTCTGGAAACACCATATATTTT.